Listed here are 9 T cell receptor beta chains from one sample, sequenced in a study of siplizumab effects on memory and regulatory T cells. Only in-frame clones appear in the TCRdb table, and some are missing; sequencing was by immunoSEQ multiplex PCR. The table shows roughly 100,000 clones, with approximately 90% occurring only once. The sample consisted of CD4+ T cells sorted from blood. Receptors originate from a human donor in good health.

This clone has a single count. V is TRBV7-3 and J is TRBJ2-1; D ambiguous. V gave up 1 base and J gave up 5 bases, with 9 bases separating them. In germline, CDR1 is SGHTA, CDR2 FQGTGA. CDR3 length: 14 residues. CDR3: CASSLSVWDNEQFF. The CDR3 bases are TGTGCCAGCAGCTTAAGTGTTTGGGACAATGAGCAGTTCTTC.

This chain connects TRBV27 to TRBJ2-2; 8 nucleotides agree with TRBD1. The CDR3 length is 15 residues. CDR1 and CDR2 from the germline V gene are MNHEY and SMNVEV (reference sequence). Trimming cost V 6 bases and J 1 base; bases outside gene matches: 4. The CDR3: CASRWGQVNTGELFF. The CDR3 DNA is TGTGCCAGCAGATGGGGACAGGTGAACACCGGGGAGCTGTTTTTT.

J is TRBJ1-1 and V is TRBV20-1; no reliable D call. Germline V gene lookup returns CDR1 DFQATT and CDR2 SNEGSKA (reference sequence). This CDR3 has 10 residues. The ends were cut back, 2 bases at V and 7 bases at J, with 5 bases in the middle. This chain's CDR3 is CSARWVEAFF. The CDR3 bases are TGCAGTGCTAGATGGGTTGAAGCTTTCTTT.

This chain joins TRBV7-2 and TRBJ2-2; TRBD1 might be the D (6 bases). The CDR3 consists of 14 residues. Trimming took 5 bases from V and 4 from J, leaving 11 bases between them. Germline V lookup: CDR1 SGHTA, CDR2 FQGNSA. CDR3 nucleotide sequence: TGTGCCAGCAGCCTCAGGGGTTTCACCGGGGAGCTGTTTTTT. Its protein product is CASSLRGFTGELFF.

The chain carries TRBV29-1 and TRBJ2-5; D gene ambiguous. Germline assignment: CDR1 SQVTM and CDR2 ANQGSEA. The length of the CDR3 is 11 residues. Trimming removed 7 bases from V and 5 bases from J, with 11 bases in between. The CDR3 reads CSGELGETQYF. CDR3 sequence (DNA): TGCAGCGGAGAATTGGGGGAGACCCAGTACTTC.

The chain couples TRBV11-2 to TRBJ2-3; D may be TRBD1 or TRBD2 (5 bases each). The V gene lost 5 bases and the J gene lost 0 bases, with 12 bases spanning the gap. Germline lookup yields CDR1 SGHAT and CDR2 FQNNGV. There are 15 residues in the CDR3. The CDR3 sequence: CASSPGTASTDTQYF. The DNA for the CDR3 is TGTGCCAGCAGCCCCGGGACGGCTAGCACAGATACGCAGTATTTT.

J is TRBJ1-2 and V is TRBV5-1; perhaps TRBD1 as D (5 bases). This CDR3 is built from 14 residues. CDR1 SGHRS and CDR2 YFSETQ come from the germline V gene. V was clipped by 0 bases and J by 3 bases, with 9 bases between them. CDR3 region: CASSLGRGDYGYTF. DNA of the CDR3: TGCGCCAGCAGCTTGGGTCGGGGCGACTATGGCTACACCTTC.

The chain joins TRBV7-2 to TRBJ2-2; TRBD2 matches 9 bases. With 3 bases clipped from V and 8 bases from J, the junction kept 4 bases outside the gene matches. CDR1 and CDR2 (germline): SGHTA, FQGNSA. This CDR3 region has 14 residues. CDR3: CASSFGLAKGELFF. For the CDR3, the DNA is TGTGCCAGCAGCTTCGGACTAGCGAAGGGGGAGCTGTTTTTT.

This sequence joins TRBV5-1 and TRBJ2-5; 12 nucleotides agree with TRBD2. Germline assignment: CDR1 SGHRS and CDR2 YFSETQ. CDR3 length: 18 residues. The V segment lost 1 base and the J segment 1 base; nucleotides outside the gene matches: 8. The CDR3 coding sequence is TGCGCCAGCAGCTTGTATCGGTCTAGCGGGAGGGCCCAAGAGACCCAGTACTTC. Translated, it gives CASSLYRSSGRAQETQYF. Variable domain in full (rest from reference TRBV5-1 and TRBJ2-5): KAGVTQTPRYLIKTRGQQVTLSCSPISGHRSVSWYQQTPGQGLQFLFEYFSETQRNKGNFPGRFSGRQFSNSRSEMNVSTLELGDSALYLCASSLYRSSGRAQETQYFGPGTRLLVL.